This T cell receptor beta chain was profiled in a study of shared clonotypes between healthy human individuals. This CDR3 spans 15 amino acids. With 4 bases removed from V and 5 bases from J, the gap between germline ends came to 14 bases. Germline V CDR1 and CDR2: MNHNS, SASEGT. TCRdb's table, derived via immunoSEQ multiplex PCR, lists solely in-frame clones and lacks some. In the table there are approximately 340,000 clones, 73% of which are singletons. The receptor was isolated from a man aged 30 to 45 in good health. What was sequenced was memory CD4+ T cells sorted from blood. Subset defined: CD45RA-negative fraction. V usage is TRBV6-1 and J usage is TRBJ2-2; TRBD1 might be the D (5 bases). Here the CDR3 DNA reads TGTGCCAGCAGTGTCCTAGACAGTAATACCGGGGAGCTGTTTTTT. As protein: CASSVLDSNTGELFF.